This T cell receptor beta chain was identified during a study of T-cell reconstitution after alpha-beta-depleted transplantation in children. This clonotype was detected only once. Its antigen remains unknown. The junction shows a germline mismatch at one end, possibly a read error. Molecular barcoding with unique molecular identifiers was used for the TCRbeta library. TCRdb re-analysed the PCR reads in MiXCR, keeping a single row per CDR3 protein. The profile shows roughly 200,000 distinct CDR3 sequences, approximately 8.4% of them singletons. Germline V gives CDR1 DFQATT, CDR2 SNEGSKA (reference sequence). This CDR3 comprises 16 residues. The study's findings and limits: T-cell numbers and diversity, one year after transplant, stemmed largely from T cells that were newly produced. Reportedly, roughly two months post-transplant, alpha-beta T cells arose from several hundred expanded graft clones.

This clonotype originated in a male patient aged 2-15 years who had a stem cell transplant for acute myeloid leukemia, so the T cells may come from the graft donor. The chain is built from TRBV20-1 and TRBJ2-1; the D call may be TRBD1 or TRBD2 (7 bases each). This specimen consisted of PBMCs, mostly from graft donor cells, obtained 360 days after TCRalphabeta/CD19-depleted stem cell transplant. Written as DNA, the CDR3 is TGCAGTGCTATAGTCAGGGGGGGGCCCCTCTACTATGAGCAGTTCTTC. This gives the protein CSAIVRGGPLYYEQFF.